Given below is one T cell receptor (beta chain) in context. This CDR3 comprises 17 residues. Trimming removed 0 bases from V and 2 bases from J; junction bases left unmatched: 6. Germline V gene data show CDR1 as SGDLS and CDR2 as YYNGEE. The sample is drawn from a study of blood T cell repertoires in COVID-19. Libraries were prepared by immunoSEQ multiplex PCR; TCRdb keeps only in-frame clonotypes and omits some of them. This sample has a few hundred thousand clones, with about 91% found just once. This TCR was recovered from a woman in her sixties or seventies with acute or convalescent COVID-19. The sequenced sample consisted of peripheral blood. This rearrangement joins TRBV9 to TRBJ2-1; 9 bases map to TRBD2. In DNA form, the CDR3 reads TGTGCCAGCAGCGTAGGAATAGCGGGAGTTACCTACAATGAGCAGTTCTTC. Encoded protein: CASSVGIAGVTYNEQFF.